The 15 T cell receptor beta chains below were found in one sample sequenced in a study of PD-1 blockade in classical Hodgkin lymphoma. Every patient was affected by relapse after autologous stem cell transplantation, while exposure to brentuximab vedotin was not uniform. Using immunoSEQ multiplex PCR, the repertoire was profiled, and TCRdb retains in-frame clones only, with some absent. Here the sample spans some 150,000 clones, 78% being singletons. The sequencing used peripheral blood mononuclear cells (PBMCs), collected before the second cycle of nivolumab. The receptors were sampled from a human donor with classical Hodgkin lymphoma.

This clone was counted only a few times. This chain uses TRBV4-3 with TRBJ2-7; TRBD1 agrees at 7 bases. Trimming at V came to 0 bases and at J to 0 bases, leaving 2 bases not matched to a gene. The CDR3 consists of 15 residues. Germline CDR1 LGHNA, CDR2 YSLEER. The CDR3 DNA reads TGCGCCAGCAGCCAAGATGACAGGGCCTCCTACGAGCAGTACTTC. Encoded protein: CASSQDDRASYEQYF.

This clone was seen a few times. The gene calls are TRBV19 and TRBJ2-2; tentative D call: TRBD1 (5 bases). The CDR3 is 15 residues long. Trimming took 5 bases from V and 0 from J, leaving 10 bases between them. CDR1 and CDR2 (germline): LNHDA, SQIVND (reference sequence). The CDR3 is CASSGADTNTGELFF. CDR3 sequence (DNA): TGTGCCAGTAGTGGGGCGGATACGAACACCGGGGAGCTGTTTTTT.

The chain combines TRBV5-4 with TRBJ1-2; tentative D call: TRBD1 (6 bases). V was clipped by 4 bases and J by 6 bases, with 16 bases between them. CDR3 size: 14 residues. From germline, CDR1 is SGHNT and CDR2 YYREEE (reference sequence). The CDR3 nucleotides are TGTGCCAGCAGCACCGGACAGATTTGGGATGGCTACACCTTC. Translating gives CASSTGQIWDGYTF.

The chain links TRBV7-9 to TRBJ2-7; TRBD2 aligns across 11 bases. The CDR3 totals 15 residues. Trimming removed 5 bases from V and 3 bases from J; junction bases left unmatched: 6. Germline V lookup: CDR1 SEHNR, CDR2 FQNEAQ (reference sequence). DNA for the CDR3: TGTGCCAGCAGCAGGGGACTAGCGGAGGGCTACGAGCAGTACTTC. Residues: CASSRGLAEGYEQYF. The whole variable domain, filled in from reference TRBV7-9 and TRBJ2-7, reads DTGVSQNPRHKITKRGQNVTFRCDPISEHNRLYWYRQTLGQGPEFLTYFQNEAQLEKSRLLSDRFSAERPKGSFSTLEIQRTEQGDSAMYLCASSRGLAEGYEQYFGPGTRLTVT.

This clone was detected once. The V and J genes are TRBV7-9 and TRBJ1-6; no reliable D call. The V gene lost 5 bases and the J gene lost 7 bases, with 12 bases spanning the gap. This CDR3 spans 14 amino acids. Looked up from germline, CDR1 is SEHNR and CDR2 is FQNEAQ (reference sequence). The CDR3 reads CASSLRRENSPLHF. Here the CDR3 DNA reads TGTGCCAGCAGCCTAAGGAGGGAGAATTCACCCCTCCACTTT.

This clone has just one count. CDR3 DNA: TGTGCCAGCAGCTTTTATCCCGGGAGTGACGAGCAGTACTTC. It is translated as CASSFYPGSDEQYF. This chain links TRBV7-2 with TRBJ2-7; a weak D match, TRBD2 (6 bases). The CDR3 runs to 14 residues. Germline loops: CDR1 SGHTA, CDR2 FQGNSA. V gave up 3 bases and J gave up 5 bases, with 14 bases separating them. Filled out from reference TRBV7-2 and TRBJ2-7, the complete variable domain reads GAGVSQSPSNKVTEKGKDVELRCDPISGHTALYWYRQSLGQGLEFLIYFQGNSAPDKSGLPSDRFSAERTGGSVSTLTIQRTQQEDSAVYLCASSFYPGSDEQYFGPGTRLTVT.

A few counts support this clone. The rearrangement joins TRBV10-3 to TRBJ1-2; 12 nucleotides align to TRBD1. With V trimmed by 6 bases and J by 3 bases, 8 bases remained unmatched. The CDR3 length is 16 residues. Germline CDR1 is ENHRY and CDR2 is SYGVKD. DNA for the CDR3: TGTGCCATCAGCGCGGGACAGGGGGCAGGGGACTATGGCTACACCTTC. This sequence encodes CAISAGQGAGDYGYTF.

This chain connects TRBV6-6 to TRBJ2-3; no clear D. V was clipped by 6 bases and J by 5 bases, with 9 bases between them. Germline CDR1 reads MNHNY; CDR2 reads SVGAGI (reference sequence). The CDR3 has 12 amino acids. CDR3 region: CASSSSIDTQYF. Here the CDR3 DNA reads TGTGCCAGCAGCTCATCGATAGATACGCAGTATTTT.

The J gene is TRBJ2-5, the V gene TRBV7-2; D is perhaps TRBD2 (5 bases). The CDR3 spans 14 residues. Per germline, CDR1 SGHTA and CDR2 FQGNSA. Trimming cost V 8 bases and J 5 bases, with 18 bases left between them. CDR3 coding DNA: TGTGCCAGCGGTTTGGCTTCGTCGGGGGAGACCCAGTACTTC. It encodes CASGLASSGETQYF.

The chain links TRBV5-4 to TRBJ2-2; 10 nucleotides line up with TRBD1. This CDR3 spans 17 amino acids. The trim removed 0 bases at V and 2 bases at J, leaving 4 bases unmatched. CDR1 and CDR2 from the germline V gene are SGHNT and YYREEE (reference sequence). The CDR3 region has the DNA TGTGCCAGCAGCTTGGGAGGGACAGGGGTCAACACCGGGGAGCTGTTTTTT. Protein sequence: CASSLGGTGVNTGELFF.

This chain joins TRBV4-1 and TRBJ1-6; a weak D match, TRBD1 (5 bases). CDR1 and CDR2 from the germline V gene are MGHRA and YSYEKL. This CDR3 has 17 residues. V lost 2 bases, J lost 4 bases, and 15 bases lay in between. The CDR3: CASSQTVAGFYNSPLHF. The CDR3 DNA reads TGCGCCAGCAGCCAAACGGTGGCAGGGTTTTATAATTCACCCCTCCACTTT.

The V call is TRBV29-1, the J call TRBJ2-7, with TRBD1 matching 9 bases. Germline CDR1 is SQVTM and CDR2 is ANQGSEA. V was clipped by 3 bases and J by 0 bases; unmatched bases: 6. The CDR3 is 15 residues long. CDR3 residues: CSVEVGTGFSYEQYF. In DNA, the CDR3 is TGCAGCGTTGAGGTGGGGACAGGGTTCTCCTACGAGCAGTACTTC.

The chain carries TRBV27 and TRBJ1-1; possibly TRBD1 for D (5 bases). The CDR3 has 13 amino acids. The V gene's germline CDR1 is MNHEY and CDR2 SMNVEV (reference sequence). V shed 6 bases and J shed 9 bases, with 17 bases lying between them. This CDR3 is CASSRDPRGKAFF. For the CDR3, the DNA is TGTGCCAGCAGCCGAGACCCTAGGGGAAAAGCTTTCTTT.

The chain recombines TRBV27 with TRBJ2-1, with D tentatively TRBD1 (5 bases). The CDR3 sequence is 13 residues long. Germline V gene sequence: CDR1 MNHEY, CDR2 SMNVEV (reference sequence). V was clipped by 1 base and J by 5 bases, with 6 bases between them. Here the CDR3 DNA reads TGTGCCAGCAGTTTATTAGGGGACAATGAGCAGTTCTTC. Protein sequence: CASSLLGDNEQFF.

V usage is TRBV29-1 and J usage is TRBJ1-2, with a tentative D call TRBD1 (5 bases). The CDR3 sequence is 12 residues long. V lost 7 bases and J 2 bases, leaving 11 bases between the germline ends. CDR1 is SQVTM and CDR2 is ANQGSEA in the germline V gene. CDR3 sequence (DNA): TGCAGCGGAACGCAGGGAAACTATGGCTACACCTTC. As protein: CSGTQGNYGYTF.